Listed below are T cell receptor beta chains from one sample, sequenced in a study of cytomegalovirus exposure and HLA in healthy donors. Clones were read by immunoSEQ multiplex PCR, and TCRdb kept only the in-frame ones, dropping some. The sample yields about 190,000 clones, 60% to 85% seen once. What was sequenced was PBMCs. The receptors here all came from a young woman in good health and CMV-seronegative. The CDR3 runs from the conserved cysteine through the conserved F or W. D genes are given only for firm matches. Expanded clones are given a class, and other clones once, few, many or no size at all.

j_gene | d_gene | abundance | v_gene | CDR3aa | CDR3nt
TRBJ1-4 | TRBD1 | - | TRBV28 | CASSLPGTGGSQEKLFF | TGTGCCAGCAGTTTACCCGGGACAGGCGGTTCGCAAGAAAAACTGTTTTTT
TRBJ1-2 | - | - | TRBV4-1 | CASSQEGSLGSSYGYTF | TGCGCCAGCAGCCAAGAAGGCTCCTTGGGTTCTAGCTATGGCTACACCTTC
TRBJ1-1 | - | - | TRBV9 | CASSVGTTGRAEAFF | TGTGCCAGCAGCGTAGGAACTACCGGTCGGGCTGAAGCTTTCTTT
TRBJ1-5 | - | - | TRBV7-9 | CASSLAGADRQPQHF | TGTGCCAGCAGCTTAGCGGGGGCGGACAGACAGCCCCAGCATTTT
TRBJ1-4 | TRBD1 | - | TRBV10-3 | CAISESDRAAEKLFF | TGTGCCATCAGTGAGTCTGACAGGGCGGCGGAAAAACTGTTTTTT
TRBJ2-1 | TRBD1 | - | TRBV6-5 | CASRPGQGINEQFF | TGTGCCAGCAGACCGGGACAGGGCATCAATGAGCAGTTCTTC
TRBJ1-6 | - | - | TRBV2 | CARTQGLYSPLHF | TGTGCCAGGACACAGGGACTATACTCACCCCTCCACTTT
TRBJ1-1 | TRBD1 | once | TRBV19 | CASTQTGIATEAFF | TGTGCCAGTACGCAGACAGGGATTGCCACTGAAGCTTTCTTT
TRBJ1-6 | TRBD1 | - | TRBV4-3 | CASSQRPRDRGPRSSNSPLHF | TGCGCCAGCAGCCAGCGACCCCGGGACAGGGGGCCTCGGTCGTCGAATTCACCCCTCCACTTT
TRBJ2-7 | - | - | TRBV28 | CASRSNIREWSSYEQYF | TGTGCCAGCAGGTCAAACATCCGTGAGTGGAGTTCCTACGAGCAGTACTTC
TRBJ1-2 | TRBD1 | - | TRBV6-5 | CASSPRDRANYGYTF | TGTGCCAGCAGTCCGCGGGACAGGGCTAACTATGGCTACACCTTC
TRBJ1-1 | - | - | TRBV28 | CASSLRRPAQWWTEAFF | TGTGCCAGCAGTTTAAGGCGGCCGGCGCAGTGGTGGACTGAAGCTTTCTTT
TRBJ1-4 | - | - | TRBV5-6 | CASSLTEQGEKLFF | TGTGCCAGCAGCCTGACAGAACAGGGTGAAAAACTGTTTTTT
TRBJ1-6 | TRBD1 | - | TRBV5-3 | CARIRGPDYNSPLHF | TGTGCCAGGATAAGGGGGCCCGACTATAATTCACCCCTCCACTTT
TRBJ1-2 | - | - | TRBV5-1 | CASSLVSGDHGYTF | TGCGCCAGCAGCTTAGTTTCAGGGGATCATGGCTACACCTTC
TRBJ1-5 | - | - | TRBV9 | CASSPDSSNQPQHF | TGTGCCAGCAGCCCGGACAGTAGCAATCAGCCCCAGCATTTT
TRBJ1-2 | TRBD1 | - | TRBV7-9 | CASGGQGRGYTF | TGTGCCAGCGGCGGACAGGGTCGCGGCTACACCTTC